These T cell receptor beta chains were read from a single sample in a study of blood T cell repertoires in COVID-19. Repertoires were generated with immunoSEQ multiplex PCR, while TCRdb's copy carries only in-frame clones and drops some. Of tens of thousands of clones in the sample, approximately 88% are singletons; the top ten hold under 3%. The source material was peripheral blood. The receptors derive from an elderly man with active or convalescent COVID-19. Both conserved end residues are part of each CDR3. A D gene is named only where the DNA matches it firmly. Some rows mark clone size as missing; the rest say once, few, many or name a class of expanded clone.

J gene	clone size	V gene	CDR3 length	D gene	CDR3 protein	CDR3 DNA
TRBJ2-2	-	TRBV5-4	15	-	CASSYQGGLAGELFF	TGTGCCAGCAGCTACCAGGGAGGTCTGGCCGGGGAGCTGTTTTTT
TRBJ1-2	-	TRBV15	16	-	CATSTSNAREGYGYTF	TGTGCCACCAGCACTTCCAACGCCCGGGAGGGCTATGGCTACACCTTC
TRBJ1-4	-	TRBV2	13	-	CASNNRPNEKLFF	TGTGCCAGCAACAACAGACCTAATGAAAAACTGTTTTTT
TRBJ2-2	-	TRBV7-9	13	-	CASSSGDTGELFF	TGTGCCAGCAGCTCGGGGGACACCGGGGAGCTGTTTTTT
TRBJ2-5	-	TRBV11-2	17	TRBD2	CASSPLGLAGPQETQYF	TGTGCCAGCAGCCCGCTCGGACTAGCGGGACCACAAGAGACCCAGTACTTC
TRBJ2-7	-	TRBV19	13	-	CASARTHSYEQYF	TGTGCCAGCGCTCGGACTCATTCCTACGAGCAGTACTTC
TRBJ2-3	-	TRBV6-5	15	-	CASSFQTGVTDTQYF	TGTGCCAGCAGTTTCCAGACAGGAGTCACAGATACGCAGTATTTT
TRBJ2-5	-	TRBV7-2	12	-	CASSDTRETQYF	TGTGCCAGCAGCGATACGAGGGAGACCCAGTACTTC
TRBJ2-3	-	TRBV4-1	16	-	CASSPGYSWGTDTQYF	TGCGCCAGCAGCCCAGGGTATAGTTGGGGCACAGATACGCAGTATTTT
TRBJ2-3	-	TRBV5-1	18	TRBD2	CASSLVPSGGRSTDTQYF	TGCGCCAGCAGCTTGGTTCCCTCGGGGGGTAGGAGCACAGATACGCAGTATTTT
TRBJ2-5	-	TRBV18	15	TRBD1	CASSTGQGAGETQYF	TGTGCCAGCTCAACGGGACAGGGGGCCGGAGAGACCCAGTACTTC
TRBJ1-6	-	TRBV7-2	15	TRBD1	CASSQYPDRNSPLHF	TGTGCCAGCAGCCAATACCCGGACAGGAATTCACCCCTCCACTTT
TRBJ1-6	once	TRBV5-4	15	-	CASSLEAERNSPLHF	TGTGCCAGCAGCTTGGAGGCGGAGAGAAATTCACCCCTCCACTTT
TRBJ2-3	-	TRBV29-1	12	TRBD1	CSVVGQGHTQYF	TGCAGCGTTGTGGGACAGGGACATACGCAGTATTTT
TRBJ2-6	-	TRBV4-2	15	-	CASSQGLSGANVLTF	TGTGCCAGCAGCCAAGGGCTGTCTGGGGCCAACGTCCTGACTTTC
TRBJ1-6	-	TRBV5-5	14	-	CASSRGFYNSPLHF	TGTGCCAGCAGTCGCGGCTTCTATAATTCACCCCTCCACTTT
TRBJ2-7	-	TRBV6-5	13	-	CASSLDRAYEQYF	TGTGCCAGCAGTTTGGACAGAGCCTACGAGCAGTACTTC
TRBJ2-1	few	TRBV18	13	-	CASSLGHLEEQFF	TGTGCCAGCTCCCTGGGCCACCTGGAAGAGCAGTTCTTC
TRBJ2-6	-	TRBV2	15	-	CASSSESSGANVLTF	TGTGCCAGCAGTTCAGAAAGCTCTGGGGCCAACGTCCTGACTTTC
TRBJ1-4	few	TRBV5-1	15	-	CASSLFRGPNEKLFF	TGCGCCAGCAGCTTGTTCAGGGGACCTAATGAAAAACTGTTTTTT
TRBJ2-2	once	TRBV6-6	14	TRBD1	CASILQGDTGELFF	TGTGCCAGCATCCTACAGGGGGACACCGGGGAGCTGTTTTTT
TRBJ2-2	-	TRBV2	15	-	CASTSRTLNTGELFF	TGTGCCAGCACCTCCCGGACATTGAACACCGGGGAGCTGTTTTTT
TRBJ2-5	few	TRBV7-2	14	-	CASSLVVGGETQYF	TGTGCCAGCAGCTTAGTTGTCGGGGGAGAGACCCAGTACTTC
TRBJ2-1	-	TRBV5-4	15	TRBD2	CASSFPGRAYNEQFF	TGTGCCAGCAGCTTCCCCGGGAGGGCCTATAATGAGCAGTTCTTC
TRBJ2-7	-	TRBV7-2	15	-	CASSLVGGTSYEQYF	TGTGCCAGCAGCTTAGTTGGCGGGACCTCCTACGAGCAGTACTTC
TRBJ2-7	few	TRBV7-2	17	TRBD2	CASSSIAGGPRPYEQYF	TGTGCCAGCAGCTCGATAGCGGGAGGCCCGCGCCCCTACGAGCAGTACTTC
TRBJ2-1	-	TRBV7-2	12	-	CASRIWAGEQFF	TGTGCCAGCAGGATTTGGGCGGGGGAGCAGTTCTTC
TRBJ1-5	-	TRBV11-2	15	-	CASSLEAGAGQPQHF	TGTGCCAGCAGCTTAGAGGCGGGGGCCGGGCAGCCCCAGCATTTT
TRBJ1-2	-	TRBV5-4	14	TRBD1	CASSPGTGSYGYTF	TGTGCCAGCAGCCCAGGGACAGGGAGCTATGGCTACACCTTC